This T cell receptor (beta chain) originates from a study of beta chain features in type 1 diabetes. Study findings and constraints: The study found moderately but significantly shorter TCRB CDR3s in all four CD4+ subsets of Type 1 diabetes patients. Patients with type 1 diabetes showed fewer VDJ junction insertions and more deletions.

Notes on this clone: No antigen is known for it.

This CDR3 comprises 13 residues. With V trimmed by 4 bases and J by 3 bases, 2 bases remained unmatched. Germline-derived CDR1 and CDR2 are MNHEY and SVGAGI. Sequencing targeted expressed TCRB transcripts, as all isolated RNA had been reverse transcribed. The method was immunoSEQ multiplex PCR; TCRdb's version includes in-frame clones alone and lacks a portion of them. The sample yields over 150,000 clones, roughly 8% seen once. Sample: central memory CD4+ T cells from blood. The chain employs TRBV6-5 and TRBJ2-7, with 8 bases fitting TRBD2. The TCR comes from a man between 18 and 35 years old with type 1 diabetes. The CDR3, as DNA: TGTGCCAGCAGTTCCGCGGGGGGCTACGAGCAGTACTTC. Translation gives CASSSAGGYEQYF.